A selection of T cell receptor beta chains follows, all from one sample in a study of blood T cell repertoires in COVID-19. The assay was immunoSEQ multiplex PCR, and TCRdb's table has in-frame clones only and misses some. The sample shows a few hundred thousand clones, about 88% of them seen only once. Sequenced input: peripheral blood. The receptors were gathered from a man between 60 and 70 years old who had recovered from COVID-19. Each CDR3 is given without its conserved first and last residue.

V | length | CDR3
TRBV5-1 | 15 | ASSLGGQRNSGNTIY
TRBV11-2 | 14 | ASSLDGTGALYGYT
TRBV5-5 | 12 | ASSTGLAEETQY
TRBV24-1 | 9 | ATKGGSEAF
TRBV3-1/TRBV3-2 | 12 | ASRWGQNTGELF
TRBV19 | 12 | ASTRGQEGQPQH
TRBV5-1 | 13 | ASSLLQGANNEQF
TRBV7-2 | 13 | ASSLGQENTGELF
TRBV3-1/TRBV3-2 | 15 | ASSQGLGQGASQPQH
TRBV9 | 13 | ASSVRTAFNSPLH
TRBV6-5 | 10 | ASSYSVYEQY
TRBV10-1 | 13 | ASSDTGQGVGEQY
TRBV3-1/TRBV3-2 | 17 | ASSLSGTGGLFGNQPQH
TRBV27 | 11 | ASSLGPTDTQY
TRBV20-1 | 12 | SASGDRTQYGYT
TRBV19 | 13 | ASSQGISYNSPLH
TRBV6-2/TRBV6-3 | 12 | ASSSTQFRGGYT
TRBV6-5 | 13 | ASSYSGGAQETQY
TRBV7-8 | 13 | ASFIQGASYNEQF
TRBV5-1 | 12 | ASSSQGGNQPQH
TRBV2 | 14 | ASSPFLAGRTDTQY
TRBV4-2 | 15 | ASSQDRSNLAKNIQY
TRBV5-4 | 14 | ASSPERLARVDEQF
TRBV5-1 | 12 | ASRGGISPDTQY
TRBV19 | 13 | ASSTPARRTDTQY
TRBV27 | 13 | ASRRVRGLNSPLH
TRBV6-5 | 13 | ASHHRQGPGNTIY
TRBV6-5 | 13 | ASSLRRGLRQPQH
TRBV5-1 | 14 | ASSRLAGPSTDTQY
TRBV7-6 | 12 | ASRQGAGSNEQF
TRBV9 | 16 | ASSGIRDRGRGNYGYT
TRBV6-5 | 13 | ASNRRGGTNQPQH
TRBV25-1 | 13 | ASSEYVAGTDTQY
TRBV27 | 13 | ASSLGGGAGTEAF
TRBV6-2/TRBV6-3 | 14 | ASSYLAGGGNQPQH
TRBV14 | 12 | ASSQPGQSYEQY
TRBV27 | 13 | ASRPGVPGANVLT
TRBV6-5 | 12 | ASSSPGMNTEAF
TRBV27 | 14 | ASSLGQHYTSYEQY
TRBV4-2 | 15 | ASSQDSTASGYNEQF
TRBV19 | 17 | ASHPRGSGGALLDNEQF
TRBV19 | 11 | ASGSGHSYEQY
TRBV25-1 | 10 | ASSGTPYEQY
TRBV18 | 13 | ASSPPSQGNYGYT
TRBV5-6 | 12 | ASSGTGGRYEQY
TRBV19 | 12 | ASSPGRGRTEAF
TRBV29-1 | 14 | SVLGTIRGSGNTIY
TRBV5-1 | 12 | ASSSGHRNTEAF
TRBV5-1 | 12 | ASSLASMNTEAF
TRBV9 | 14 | ASSVGGTGVSYEQY
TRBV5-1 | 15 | ASSLAGQKSLNTEAF
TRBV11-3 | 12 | ASRGEGNTGELF
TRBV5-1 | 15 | ASSLFSGGANTGELF
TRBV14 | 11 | ASSQYILGEAF